This TCR beta chain was sequenced for a study of T-cell reconstitution after alpha-beta-depleted transplantation in children. This clonotype was observed many times. V lost 1 base and J 1 base, leaving 10 bases between the germline ends. The CDR3 consists of 15 residues. The germline gives CDR1 SGHAT, CDR2 FQDESV (reference sequence). The authors prepared the TCRbeta library with unique molecular identifiers. TCRdb reprocessed the PCR reads with MiXCR, giving one entry per CDR3 protein. The table records about 590,000 distinct CDR3 sequences, about an eighth of them present only once. The sequence was collected from a male patient younger than 18 who had a stem cell transplant for acute myeloid leukemia, so the T cells may come from the graft donor. The rearrangement links TRBV11-1 to TRBJ2-5, with D hard to call. The sample here was PBMCs, mostly from graft donor cells, taken 360 days after TCRalphabeta/CD19-depleted stem cell transplant. The CDR3: CASSLDGPLQETQYF. As DNA, the CDR3 is TGTGCCAGCAGCTTAGATGGACCCCTCCAAGAGACCCAGTACTTC. Drawing the rest from reference TRBV11-1 and TRBJ2-5, the complete variable domain is EAEVAQSPRYKITEKSQAVAFWCDPISGHATLYWYRQILGQGPELLVQFQDESVVDDSQLPKDRFSAERLKGVDSTLKIQPAELGDSAMYLCASSLDGPLQETQYFGPGTRLLVL.